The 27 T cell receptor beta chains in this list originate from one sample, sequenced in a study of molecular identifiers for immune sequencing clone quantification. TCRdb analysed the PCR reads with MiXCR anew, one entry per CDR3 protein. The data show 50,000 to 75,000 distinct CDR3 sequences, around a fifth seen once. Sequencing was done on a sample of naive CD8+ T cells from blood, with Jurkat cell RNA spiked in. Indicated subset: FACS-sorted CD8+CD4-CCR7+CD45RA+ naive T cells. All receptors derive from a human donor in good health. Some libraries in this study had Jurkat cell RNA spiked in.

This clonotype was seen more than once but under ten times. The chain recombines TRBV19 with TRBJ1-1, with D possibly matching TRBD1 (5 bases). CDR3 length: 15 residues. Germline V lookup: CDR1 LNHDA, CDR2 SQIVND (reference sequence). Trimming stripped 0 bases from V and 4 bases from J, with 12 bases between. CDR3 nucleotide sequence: TGTGCCAGTAGTATAGATGACAGCCAATCCACTGAAGCTTTCTTT. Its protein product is CASSIDDSQSTEAFF.

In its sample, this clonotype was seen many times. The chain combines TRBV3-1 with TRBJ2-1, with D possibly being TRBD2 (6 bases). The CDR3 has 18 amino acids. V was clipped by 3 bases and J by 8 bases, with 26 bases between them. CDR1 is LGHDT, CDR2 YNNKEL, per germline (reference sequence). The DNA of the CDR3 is TGTGCCAGCAGCCAGCGGGACTTAAATTCATACAATGGTGATGAGCAGTTCTTC. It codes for CASSQRDLNSYNGDEQFF.

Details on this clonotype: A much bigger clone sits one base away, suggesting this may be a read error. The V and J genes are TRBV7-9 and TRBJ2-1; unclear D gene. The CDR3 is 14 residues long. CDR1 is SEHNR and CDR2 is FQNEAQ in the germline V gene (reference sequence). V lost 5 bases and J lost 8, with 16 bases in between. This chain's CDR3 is CASSLIQSYDEQFF. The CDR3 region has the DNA TGTGCCAGCAGCCTCATACAGAGTTACGATGAGCAGTTCTTC.

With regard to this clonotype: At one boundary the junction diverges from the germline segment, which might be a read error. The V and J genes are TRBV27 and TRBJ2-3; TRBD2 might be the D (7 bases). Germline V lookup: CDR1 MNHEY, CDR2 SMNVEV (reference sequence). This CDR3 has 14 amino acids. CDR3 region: CACSPGGYTNTQYF. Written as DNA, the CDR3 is TGTGCCTGCAGTCCGGGGGGCTACACAAATACGCAGTATTTT.

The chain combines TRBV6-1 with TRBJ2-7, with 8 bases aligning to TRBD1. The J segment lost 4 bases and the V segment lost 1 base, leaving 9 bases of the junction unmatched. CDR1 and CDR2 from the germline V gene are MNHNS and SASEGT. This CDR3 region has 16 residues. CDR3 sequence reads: CASSEGPTGVGYEQYF. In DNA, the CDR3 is TGTGCCAGCAGTGAAGGTCCGACAGGGGTTGGATACGAGCAGTACTTC.

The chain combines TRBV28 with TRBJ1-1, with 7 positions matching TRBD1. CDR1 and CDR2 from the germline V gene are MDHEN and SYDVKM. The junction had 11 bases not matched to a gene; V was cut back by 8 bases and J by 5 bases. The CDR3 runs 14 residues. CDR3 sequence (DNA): TGTGCCAGCGGCCTTACAGGGGAGGCGACTGAAGCTTTCTTT. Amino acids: CASGLTGEATEAFF.

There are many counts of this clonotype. The CDR3, as DNA: TGCAGTGCTAGAGATAGGGAGACTTCCTCCTACGAGCAGTACTTC. Residues: CSARDRETSSYEQYF. This sequence joins TRBV20-1 and TRBJ2-7, with TRBD2 as a possible D gene (5 bases). With 0 bases removed from V and 0 bases from J, the gap between germline ends came to 12 bases. The germline V gene has CDR1 DFQATT and CDR2 SNEGSKA (reference sequence). This CDR3 is built from 15 residues.

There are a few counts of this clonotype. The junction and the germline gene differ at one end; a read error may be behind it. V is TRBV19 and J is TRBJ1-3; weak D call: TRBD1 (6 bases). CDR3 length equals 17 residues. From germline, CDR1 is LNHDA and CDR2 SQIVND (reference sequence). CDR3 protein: CAGSLSGTTSLGNTIYF. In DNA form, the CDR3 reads TGTGCCGGTAGTCTCTCCGGGACAACTTCTCTCGGAAACACCATATATTTT.

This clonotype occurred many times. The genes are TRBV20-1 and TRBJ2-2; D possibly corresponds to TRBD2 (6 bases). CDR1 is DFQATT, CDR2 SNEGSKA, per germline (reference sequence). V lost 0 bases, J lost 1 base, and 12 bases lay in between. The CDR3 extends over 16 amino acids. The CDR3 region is CSARDRRRENTGELFF. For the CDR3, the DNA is TGCAGTGCTAGAGATCGGCGGAGGGAGAACACCGGGGAGCTGTTTTTT.

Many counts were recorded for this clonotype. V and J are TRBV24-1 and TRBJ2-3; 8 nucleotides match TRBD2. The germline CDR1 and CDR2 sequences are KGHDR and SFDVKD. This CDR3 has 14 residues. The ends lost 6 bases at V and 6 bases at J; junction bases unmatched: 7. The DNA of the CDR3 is TGTGCCACCAGTCCGGGACTAGTTCCCGATACGCAGTATTTT. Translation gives CATSPGLVPDTQYF.

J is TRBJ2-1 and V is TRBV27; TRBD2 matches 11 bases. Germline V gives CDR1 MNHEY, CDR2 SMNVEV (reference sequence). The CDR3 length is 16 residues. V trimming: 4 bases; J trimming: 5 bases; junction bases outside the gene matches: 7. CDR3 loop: CASSSLAGERNNEQFF. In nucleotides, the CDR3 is TGTGCCAGCAGTTCACTAGCGGGAGAACGGAACAATGAGCAGTTCTTC.

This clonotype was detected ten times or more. The CDR3 DNA follows: TGTGCCAGCAGTTACGAGGGCTCGGTCCTCTATGGCTACACCTTC. It yields the protein CASSYEGSVLYGYTF. The chain carries TRBV6-6 and TRBJ1-2; no firm D call. Germline CDR1 MNHNY, CDR2 SVGAGI (reference sequence). The CDR3 has 15 amino acids. V was pared by 2 bases and J by 4 bases, with 14 bases between.

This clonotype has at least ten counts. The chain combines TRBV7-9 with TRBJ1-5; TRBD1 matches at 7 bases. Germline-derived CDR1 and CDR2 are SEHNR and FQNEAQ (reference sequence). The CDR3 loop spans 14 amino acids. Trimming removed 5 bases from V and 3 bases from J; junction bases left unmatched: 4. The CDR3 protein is CASSPGTVNQPQHF. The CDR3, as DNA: TGTGCCAGCAGCCCCGGGACAGTCAATCAGCCCCAGCATTTT. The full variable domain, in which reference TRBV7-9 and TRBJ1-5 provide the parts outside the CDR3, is DTGVSQNPRHKITKRGQNVTFRCDPISEHNRLYWYRQTLGQGPEFLTYFQNEAQLEKSRLLSDRFSAERPKGSFSTLEIQRTEQGDSAMYLCASSPGTVNQPQHFGDGTRLSIL.

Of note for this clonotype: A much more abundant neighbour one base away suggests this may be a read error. The DNA of the CDR3 is TGTGCCAGCAGACGTCCGCGGGAGGGCCAACCAGATACGCAGTATTTT. Protein sequence: CASRRPREGQPDTQYF. V and J are TRBV7-8 and TRBJ2-3; 9 bases are a match to TRBD2. Losses at the gene ends were 6 bases for V and 4 bases for J; bases not matched to a gene: 11. Germline assignment: CDR1 SGHVS and CDR2 FQNEAQ. The CDR3 has 16 amino acids.

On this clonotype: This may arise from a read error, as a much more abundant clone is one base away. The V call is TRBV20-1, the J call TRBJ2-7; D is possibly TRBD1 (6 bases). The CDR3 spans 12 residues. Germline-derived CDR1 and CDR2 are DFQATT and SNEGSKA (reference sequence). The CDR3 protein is CGAGDTPYEQYF. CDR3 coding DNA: TGCGGTGCTGGGGACACGCCCTACGAGCAGTACTTC.

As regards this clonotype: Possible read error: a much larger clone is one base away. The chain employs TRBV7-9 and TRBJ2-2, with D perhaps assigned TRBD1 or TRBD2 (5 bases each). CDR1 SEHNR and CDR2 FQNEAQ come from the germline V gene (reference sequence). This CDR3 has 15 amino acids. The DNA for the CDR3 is TGCGCCAGCAGCTTCCGGGACGGATACGCCGGGGAGCTGTTTTTT. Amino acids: CASSFRDGYAGELFF.

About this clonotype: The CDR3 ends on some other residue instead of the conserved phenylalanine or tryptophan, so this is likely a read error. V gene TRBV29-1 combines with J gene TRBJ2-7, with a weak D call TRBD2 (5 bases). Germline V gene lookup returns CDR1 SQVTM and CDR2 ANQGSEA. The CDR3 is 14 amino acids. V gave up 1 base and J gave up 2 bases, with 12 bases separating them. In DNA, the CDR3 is TGCAGCGTTGAAGGGGCGGGCCTGCCCTACGAGCAGTACTCC. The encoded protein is CSVEGAGLPYEQYS.

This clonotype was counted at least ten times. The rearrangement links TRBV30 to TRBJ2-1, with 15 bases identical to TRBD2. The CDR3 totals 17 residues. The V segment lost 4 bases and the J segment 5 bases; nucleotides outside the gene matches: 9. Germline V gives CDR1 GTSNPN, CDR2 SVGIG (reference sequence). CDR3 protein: CAWIPWGTSGRNNEQFF. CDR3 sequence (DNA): TGTGCCTGGATACCGTGGGGGACTAGCGGGAGGAACAATGAGCAGTTCTTC.

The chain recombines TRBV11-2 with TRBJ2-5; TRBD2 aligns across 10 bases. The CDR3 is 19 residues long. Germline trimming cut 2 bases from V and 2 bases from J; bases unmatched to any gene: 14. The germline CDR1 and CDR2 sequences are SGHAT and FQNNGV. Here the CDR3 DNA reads TGTGCCAGCAGCTTATTCCCTTCCTCTAGCGGGAGTCGGCAAGAGACCCAGTACTTC. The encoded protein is CASSLFPSSSGSRQETQYF.

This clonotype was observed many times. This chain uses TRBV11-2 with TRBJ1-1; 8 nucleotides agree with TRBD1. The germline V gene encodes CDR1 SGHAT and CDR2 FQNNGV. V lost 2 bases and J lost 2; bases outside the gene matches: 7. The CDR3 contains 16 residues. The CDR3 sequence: CASSLSRQGPNTEAFF. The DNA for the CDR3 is TGTGCCAGCAGCTTAAGTCGACAGGGGCCTAACACTGAAGCTTTCTTT. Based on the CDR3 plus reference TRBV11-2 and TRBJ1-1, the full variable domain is EAGVAQSPRYKIIEKRQSVAFWCNPISGHATLYWYQQILGQGPKLLIQFQNNGVVDDSQLPKDRFSAERLKGVDSTLKIQPAKLEDSAVYLCASSLSRQGPNTEAFFGQGTRLTVV.

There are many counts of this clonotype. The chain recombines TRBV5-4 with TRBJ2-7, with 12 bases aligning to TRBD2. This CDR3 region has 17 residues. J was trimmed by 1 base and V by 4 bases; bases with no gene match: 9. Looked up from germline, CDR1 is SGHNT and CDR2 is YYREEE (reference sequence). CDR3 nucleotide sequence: TGTGCCAGCAGCCCAAACTACGGGACTAGCGGGTCCTACGAGCAGTACTTC. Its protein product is CASSPNYGTSGSYEQYF.

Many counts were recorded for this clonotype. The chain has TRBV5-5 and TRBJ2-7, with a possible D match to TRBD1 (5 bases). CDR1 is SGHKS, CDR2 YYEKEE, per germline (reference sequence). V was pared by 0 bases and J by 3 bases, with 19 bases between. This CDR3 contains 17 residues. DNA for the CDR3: TGTGCCAGCAGCTTGGTGTCAGGGCCCCATTTGAACTACGAGCAGTACTTC. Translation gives CASSLVSGPHLNYEQYF.

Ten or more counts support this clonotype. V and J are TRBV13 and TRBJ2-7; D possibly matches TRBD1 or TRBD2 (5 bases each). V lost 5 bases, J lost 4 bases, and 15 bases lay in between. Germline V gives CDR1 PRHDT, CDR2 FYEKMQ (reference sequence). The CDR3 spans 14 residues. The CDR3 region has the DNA TGTGCCAGCAGCCCCCGGGACGAGGGGTACGAGCAGTACTTC. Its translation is CASSPRDEGYEQYF. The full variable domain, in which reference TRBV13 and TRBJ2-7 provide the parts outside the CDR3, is AAGVIQSPRHLIKEKRETATLKCYPIPRHDTVYWYQQGPGQDPQFLISFYEKMQSDKGSIPDRFSAQQFSDYHSELNMSSLELGDSALYFCASSPRDEGYEQYFGPGTRLTVT.

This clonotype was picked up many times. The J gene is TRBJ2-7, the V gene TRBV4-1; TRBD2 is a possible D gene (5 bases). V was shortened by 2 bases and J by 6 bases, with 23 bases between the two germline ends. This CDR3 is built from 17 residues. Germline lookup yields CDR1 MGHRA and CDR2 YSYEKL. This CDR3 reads CASSQTTWAGPVSEQYF. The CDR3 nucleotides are TGCGCCAGCAGCCAAACTACCTGGGCGGGCCCTGTTTCCGAGCAGTACTTC.

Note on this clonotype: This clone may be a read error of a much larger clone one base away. The CDR3 nucleotides are TGTGCCAGCAGCTTAATAACAGGGTCAGGGGCCACTCCCTTCTCTGGAAACACCATATATTTT. The encoded protein is CASSLITGSGATPFSGNTIYF. This chain uses TRBV11-2 with TRBJ1-3; a weak D match, TRBD1 (6 bases). Per germline, CDR1 SGHAT and CDR2 FQNNGV. The CDR3 covers 21 residues. With 2 bases removed from V and 0 bases from J, the gap between germline ends came to 26 bases.

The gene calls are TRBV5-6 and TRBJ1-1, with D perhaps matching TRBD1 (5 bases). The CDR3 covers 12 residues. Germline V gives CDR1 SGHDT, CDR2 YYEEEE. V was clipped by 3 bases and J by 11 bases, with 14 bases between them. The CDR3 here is CASSYGTGDAFF. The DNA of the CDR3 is TGTGCCAGCAGCTATGGGACGGGGGACGCTTTCTTT.

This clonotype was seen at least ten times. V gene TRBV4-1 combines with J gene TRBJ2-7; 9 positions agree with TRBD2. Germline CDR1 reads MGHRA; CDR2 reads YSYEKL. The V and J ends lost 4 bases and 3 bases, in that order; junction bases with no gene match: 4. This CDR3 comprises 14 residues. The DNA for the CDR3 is TGCGCCAGCAGCCTCCTAGCGGGGAGCTACGAGCAGTACTTC. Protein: CASSLLAGSYEQYF.